Here is one T cell receptor (beta chain) with its context. Its antigen is as yet unknown. The CDR3 is 15 amino acids. Looked up from germline, CDR1 is MNHEY and CDR2 is SVGEGT. The sample belongs to a study of CXCR3-negative and CXCR3-positive naive CD8 T cells. The overall study: Each library gave roughly 1.5 +/- 0.3 million of approximately 140 million TRB reads. Broader study findings: Fresh PBMCs served for most assays, and CXCR3 expression fell partially after cryopreservation. Memory CD8+ cells showed much lower diversity, while both naive subsets displayed comparably high diversity. Naive cells that were CXCR3-negative or CXCR3-positive used TRBV-TRBJ genes alike, while memory cells diverged.

The study made its TRB cDNA libraries by 5' RACE, adding UMI labels. TCRdb reprocessed the 5' RACE reads and stores each CDR3 protein as one record, lacking DNA. There are some 40,000 distinct CDR3 sequences in the sample, with about 8% held by the top ten. V usage is TRBV6-2 or TRBV6-3 and J usage is TRBJ2-1; TCRdb gives TRBD2 as the D gene, but with no DNA this cannot be confirmed. The TCR sequence derives from a human donor in good health. Some clones in this sample may be carry-over from other donors' samples. Sequencing was performed on memory CD8+ T cells from blood. The chain's CDR3 is CASSYRAIPYNEQFF.